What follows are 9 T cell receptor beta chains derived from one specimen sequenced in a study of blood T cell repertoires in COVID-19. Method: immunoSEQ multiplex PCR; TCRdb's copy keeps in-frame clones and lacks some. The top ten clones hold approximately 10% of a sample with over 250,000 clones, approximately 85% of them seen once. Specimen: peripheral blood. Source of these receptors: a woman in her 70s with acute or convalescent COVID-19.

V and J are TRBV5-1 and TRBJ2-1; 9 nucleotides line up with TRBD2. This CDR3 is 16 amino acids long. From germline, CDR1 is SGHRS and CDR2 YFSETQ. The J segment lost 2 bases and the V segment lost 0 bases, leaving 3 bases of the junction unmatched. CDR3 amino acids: CASSLEAGGPYNEQFF. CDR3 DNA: TGCGCCAGCAGCTTGGAAGCGGGGGGCCCCTACAATGAGCAGTTCTTC. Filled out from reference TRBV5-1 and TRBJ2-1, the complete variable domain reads KAGVTQTPRYLIKTRGQQVTLSCSPISGHRSVSWYQQTPGQGLQFLFEYFSETQRNKGNFPGRFSGRQFSNSRSEMNVSTLELGDSALYLCASSLEAGGPYNEQFFGPGTRLTVL.

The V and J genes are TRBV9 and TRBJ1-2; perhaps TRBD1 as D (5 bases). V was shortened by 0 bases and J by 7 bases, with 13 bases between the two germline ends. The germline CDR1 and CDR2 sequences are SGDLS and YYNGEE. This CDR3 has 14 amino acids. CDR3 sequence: CASSVGSAGPGYTF. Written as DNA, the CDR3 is TGTGCCAGCAGCGTAGGTTCGGCAGGGCCTGGCTACACCTTC. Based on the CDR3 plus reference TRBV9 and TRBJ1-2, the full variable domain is DSGVTQTPKHLITATGQRVTLRCSPRSGDLSVYWYQQSLDQGLQFLIQYYNGEERAKGNILERFSAQQFPDLHSELNLSSLELGDSALYFCASSVGSAGPGYTFGSGTRLTVV.

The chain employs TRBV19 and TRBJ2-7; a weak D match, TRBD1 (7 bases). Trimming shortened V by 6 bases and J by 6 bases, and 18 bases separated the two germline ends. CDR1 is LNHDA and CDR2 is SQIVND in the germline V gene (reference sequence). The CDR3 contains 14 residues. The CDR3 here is CASSSQAGGTEQYF. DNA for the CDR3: TGTGCCAGTAGCTCCCAGGCAGGGGGGACCGAGCAGTACTTC. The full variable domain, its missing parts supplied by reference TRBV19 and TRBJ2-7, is DGGITQSPKYLFRKEGQNVTLSCEQNLNHDAMYWYRQDPGQGLRLIYYSQIVNDFQKGDIAEGYSVSREKKESFPLTVTSAQKNPTAFYLCASSSQAGGTEQYFGPGTRLTVT.

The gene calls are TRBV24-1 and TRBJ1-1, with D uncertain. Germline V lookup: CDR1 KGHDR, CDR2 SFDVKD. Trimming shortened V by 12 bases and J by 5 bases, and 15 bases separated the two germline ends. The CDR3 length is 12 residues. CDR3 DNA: TGTGCCTCCGGGGTGAGATGGACTGAAGCTTTCTTT. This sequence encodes CASGVRWTEAFF.

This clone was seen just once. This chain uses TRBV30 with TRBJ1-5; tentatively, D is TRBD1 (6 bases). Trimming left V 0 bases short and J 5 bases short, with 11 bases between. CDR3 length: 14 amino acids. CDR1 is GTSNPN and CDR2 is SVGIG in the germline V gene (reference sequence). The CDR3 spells CAWSVDRSYQPQHF. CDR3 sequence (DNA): TGTGCCTGGAGTGTCGACAGGAGTTATCAGCCCCAGCATTTT.

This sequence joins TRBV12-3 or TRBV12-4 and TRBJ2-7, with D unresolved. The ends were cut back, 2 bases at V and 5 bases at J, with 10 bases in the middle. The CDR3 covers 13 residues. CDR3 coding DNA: TGTGCCAGCAGTTTATTGTCGCGTCACGAGCAGTACTTC. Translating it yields CASSLLSRHEQYF.

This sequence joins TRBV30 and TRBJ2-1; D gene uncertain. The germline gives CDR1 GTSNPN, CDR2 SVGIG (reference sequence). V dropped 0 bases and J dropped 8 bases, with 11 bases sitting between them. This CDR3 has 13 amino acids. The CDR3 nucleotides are TGTGCCTGGAGTGTACGAGTGGGCTATGAGCAGTTCTTC. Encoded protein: CAWSVRVGYEQFF.

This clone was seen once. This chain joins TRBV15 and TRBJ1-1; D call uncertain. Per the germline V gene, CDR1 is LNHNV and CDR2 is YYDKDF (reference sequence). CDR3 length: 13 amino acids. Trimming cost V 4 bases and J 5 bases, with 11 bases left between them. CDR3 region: CATSIRRETEAFF. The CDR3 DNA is TGTGCCACCAGCATCCGACGGGAAACTGAAGCTTTCTTT.

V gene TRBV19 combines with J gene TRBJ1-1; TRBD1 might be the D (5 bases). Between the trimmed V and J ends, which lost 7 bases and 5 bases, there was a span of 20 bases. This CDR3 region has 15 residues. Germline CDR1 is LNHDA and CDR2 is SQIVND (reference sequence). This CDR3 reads CASNRPSGVATEAFF. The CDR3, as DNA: TGTGCCAGTAACAGACCCTCGGGGGTTGCTACTGAAGCTTTCTTT. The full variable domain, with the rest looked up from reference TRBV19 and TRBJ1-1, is DGGITQSPKYLFRKEGQNVTLSCEQNLNHDAMYWYRQDPGQGLRLIYYSQIVNDFQKGDIAEGYSVSREKKESFPLTVTSAQKNPTAFYLCASNRPSGVATEAFFGQGTRLTVV.